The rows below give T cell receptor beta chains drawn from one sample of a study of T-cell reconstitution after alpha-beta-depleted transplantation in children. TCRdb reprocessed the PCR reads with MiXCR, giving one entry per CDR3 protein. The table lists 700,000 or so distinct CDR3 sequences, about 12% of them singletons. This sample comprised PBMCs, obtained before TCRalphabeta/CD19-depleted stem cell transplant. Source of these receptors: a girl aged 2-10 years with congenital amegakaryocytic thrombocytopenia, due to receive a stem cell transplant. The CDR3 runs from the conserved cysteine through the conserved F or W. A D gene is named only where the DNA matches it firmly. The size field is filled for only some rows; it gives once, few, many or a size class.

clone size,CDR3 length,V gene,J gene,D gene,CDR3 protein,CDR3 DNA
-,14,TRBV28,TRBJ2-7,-,CASSPSRTPYEQYF,TGTGCCAGCAGTCCGTCCCGTACCCCCTACGAGCAGTACTTC
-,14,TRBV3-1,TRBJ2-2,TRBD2,CASGRGGNTGELFF,TGTGCCAGCGGGCGGGGGGGTAACACCGGGGAGCTGTTTTTT
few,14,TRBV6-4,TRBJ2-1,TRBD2,CASPGLAGYNEQFF,TGTGCCAGCCCTGGACTAGCGGGTTACAATGAGCAGTTCTTC
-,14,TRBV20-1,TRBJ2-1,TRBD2,CSARPPLADNEQFF,TGCAGTGCTAGACCTCCACTAGCGGACAATGAGCAGTTCTTC
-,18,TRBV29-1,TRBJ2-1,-,CSVEGDPTTPVSYNEQFF,TGCAGCGTTGAAGGGGACCCGACGACGCCAGTCTCCTACAATGAGCAGTTCTTC
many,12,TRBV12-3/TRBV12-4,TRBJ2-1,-,CASSLAFGEQFF,TGTGCCAGCAGTTTGGCGTTCGGTGAGCAGTTCTTC
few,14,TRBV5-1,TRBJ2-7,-,CASSLAAQTYEQYF,TGCGCCAGCAGCTTGGCCGCACAGACCTACGAGCAGTACTTC
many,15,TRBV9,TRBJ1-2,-,CASSEGDGDGYGYTF,TGTGCCAGCAGCGAAGGGGACGGGGACGGGTATGGCTACACCTTC
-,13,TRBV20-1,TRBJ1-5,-,CSARLRGNQPQHF,TGCAGTGCTAGACTTCGCGGGAATCAGCCCCAGCATTTT
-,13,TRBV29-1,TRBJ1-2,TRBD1,CSAFSYRDSDYTF,TGCAGCGCCTTTTCGTACCGGGACAGCGACTACACCTTC
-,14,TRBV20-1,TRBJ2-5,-,CSASLAGRSETQYF,TGCAGTGCTAGTTTAGCTGGGCGATCTGAGACCCAGTACTTC
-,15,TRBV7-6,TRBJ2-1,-,CASSLHGASYNEQFF,TGTGCCAGCAGCTTGCACGGAGCTAGCTACAATGAGCAGTTCTTC
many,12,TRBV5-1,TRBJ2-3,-,CASSSEADTQYF,TGCGCCAGCAGCTCGGAGGCAGATACGCAGTATTTT
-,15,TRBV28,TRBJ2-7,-,CASSLFTESSYEQYF,TGTGCCAGCAGTTTATTTACAGAGAGCTCCTACGAGCAGTACTTC
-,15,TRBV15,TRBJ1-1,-,CATSARHNRNTEAFF,TGTGCCACCAGCGCTAGACACAATAGGAACACTGAAGCTTTCTTT
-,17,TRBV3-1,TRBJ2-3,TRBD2,CASSPDTSARVLNTQYF,TGTGCCAGCAGCCCCGACACTAGCGCGAGGGTTCTAAATACGCAGTATTTT
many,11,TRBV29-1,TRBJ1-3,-,CSVEAGGTIYF,TGCAGCGTTGAAGCGGGGGGCACCATATATTTT
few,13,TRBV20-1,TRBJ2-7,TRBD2,CSAMGEGTYEQYF,TGCAGTGCCATGGGGGAGGGGACCTACGAGCAGTACTTC
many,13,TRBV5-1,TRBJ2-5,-,CASSGADRWTQYF,TGCGCCAGCAGCGGGGCAGATCGCTGGACCCAGTACTTC
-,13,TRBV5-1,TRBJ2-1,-,CASSLDNSREQFF,TGCGCCAGCAGCTTGGATAATTCCAGGGAGCAGTTCTTC
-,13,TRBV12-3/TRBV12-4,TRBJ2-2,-,CASSSNNRGELFF,TGTGCCAGCAGCTCCAATAACCGGGGCGAGCTGTTTTTT
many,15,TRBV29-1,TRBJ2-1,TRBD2,CSAHRAGGTYNEQFF,TGCAGCGCGCATAGGGCGGGAGGTACCTACAATGAGCAGTTCTTC
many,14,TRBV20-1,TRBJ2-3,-,CSARPDNLADTQYF,TGCAGTGCTAGACCCGACAATCTGGCAGATACGCAGTATTTT
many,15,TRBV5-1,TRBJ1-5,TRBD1,CASSTGTGLYQPQHF,TGCGCCAGCAGCACCGGGACAGGGTTGTATCAGCCCCAGCATTTT